The 9 T cell receptor beta chains given below trace back to one sample, sequenced in a study of T cell responses to AZD1222 COVID-19 vaccine. Profiling relied on immunoSEQ multiplex PCR, and the TCRdb table lists in-frame clones only, not all of them. In the table there are roughly 100,000 clones, roughly 82% of which are singletons. Sequences were derived from peripheral blood, sampled on day 0 of AZD1222 vaccination. These receptors originate from an adult in good health.

V and J are TRBV19 and TRBJ2-7, with 7 bases identical to TRBD1. V was clipped by 6 bases and J by 4 bases; unmatched bases: 12. CDR3 length: 15 amino acids. Germline-derived CDR1 and CDR2 are LNHDA and SQIVND (reference sequence). This CDR3 is CASSDRARGNYEQYF. The CDR3 region has the DNA TGTGCCAGTAGCGACAGGGCTCGCGGTAATTACGAGCAGTACTTC.

The count of this clone is one. The chain recombines TRBV4-3 with TRBJ1-2; possibly TRBD1 for D (5 bases). V dropped 0 bases and J dropped 8 bases, with 16 bases sitting between them. The CDR3 extends over 15 amino acids. Germline V CDR1 and CDR2: LGHNA, YSLEER. In nucleotides, the CDR3 is TGCGCCAGCAGCCAAGATGGTGGGACTCAAATCGGCTACACCTTC. Protein sequence: CASSQDGGTQIGYTF.

The CDR3 DNA is TGCGCCAGCAGCTTCGGGACAGCTCTTTCACCCCTCCACTTT. It specifies CASSFGTALSPLHF. This rearrangement joins TRBV5-1 to TRBJ1-6; 7 nucleotides agree with TRBD1. V shed 2 bases and J 9 bases; nucleotides not matched to a gene: 5. This CDR3 contains 14 residues. Germline CDR1 and CDR2: SGHRS and YFSETQ.

This clone was detected only once. The gene calls are TRBV20-1 and TRBJ1-2, with a possible D match to TRBD1 (5 bases). Germline V lookup: CDR1 DFQATT, CDR2 SNEGSKA (reference sequence). This CDR3 is built from 11 residues. Trimming removed 0 bases from V and 12 bases from J, with 11 bases in between. The CDR3 region has the DNA TGCAGTGCTAGAGATCCGCCGGGGGACACCTTC. Translation gives CSARDPPGDTF.

V usage is TRBV7-9 and J usage is TRBJ2-7; tentative D call: TRBD1 (5 bases). This CDR3 is built from 13 residues. Germline V CDR1 and CDR2: SEHNR, FQNEAQ (reference sequence). The germline V and J ends were trimmed by 5 bases and 7 bases, with 15 bases remaining between them. In DNA, the CDR3 is TGTGCCAGCAGCCGTGACAGCCCCTGGGAGCAGTACTTC. It codes for CASSRDSPWEQYF.

The rearrangement links TRBV5-5 to TRBJ2-3; D unclear. Germline V lookup: CDR1 SGHKS, CDR2 YYEKEE (reference sequence). V shed 1 base and J shed 0 bases, with 9 bases lying between them. The CDR3 covers 15 residues. The CDR3 here is CASSLTAPSTDTQYF. CDR3 coding DNA: TGTGCCAGCAGCTTGACCGCTCCTAGCACAGATACGCAGTATTTT.

The chain carries TRBV5-5 and TRBJ1-5, with D hard to call. V was cut by 2 bases and J by 2 bases, with 8 bases left in between. This CDR3 comprises 14 residues. CDR1 and CDR2 from the germline V gene are SGHKS and YYEKEE (reference sequence). The CDR3 DNA sequence: TGTGCCAGCAGCTTCGACGGGGGCAATCAGCCCCAGCATTTT. As protein: CASSFDGGNQPQHF.

The V and J genes are TRBV5-1 and TRBJ2-3; 7 bases align to TRBD1. Germline loops: CDR1 SGHRS, CDR2 YFSETQ. The junction had 13 bases not matched to a gene; V was cut back by 4 bases and J by 2 bases. The CDR3 spans 17 residues. DNA of the CDR3: TGCGCCAGCAGCCACAATTATTGGACAGGTGACACAGATACGCAGTATTTT. This gives the protein CASSHNYWTGDTDTQYF.

The chain links TRBV25-1 to TRBJ1-1; possible D gene TRBD1, 5 bases. The ends were cut back, 5 bases at V and 5 bases at J, with 18 bases in the middle. Germline V gives CDR1 MGHDK, CDR2 SYGVNS. This CDR3 comprises 15 residues. The CDR3 DNA reads as TGTGCCAGCAGTTTCCCCGGGACGGGTGGGACTGAAGCTTTCTTT. Its protein product is CASSFPGTGGTEAFF.